This is a list of T cell receptor beta chains from one sample in a study of technical replicates of blood from several donors. Some clones are missing from TCRdb's copy, which holds only in-frame ones; the method was immunoSEQ multiplex PCR. The profile shows 75,000 or so clones, around 94% of them singletons. The specimen was T cells isolated from PBMCs. These receptor sequences come from a human donor in good health. Each CDR3 is given with its conserved first and last residue. D genes are given only for firm matches. Part of the rows lack a size; the others show once, few, many or a class for expanded clones.

V gene: TRBV15
D gene: NA
J gene: TRBJ2-7
clone size: NA
CDR3 protein: CATSEELTYEQYF
CDR3 DNA: TGTGCCACCAGCGAAGAGCTTACCTACGAGCAGTACTTC

V gene: TRBV29-1
D gene: NA
J gene: TRBJ1-1
clone size: NA
CDR3 protein: CSVAISGVTEAFF
CDR3 DNA: TGCAGCGTTGCGATTTCAGGGGTCACTGAAGCTTTCTTT

V gene: TRBV7-3
D gene: NA
J gene: TRBJ2-3
clone size: NA
CDR3 protein: CASSLGAGLTDTQYF
CDR3 DNA: TGTGCCAGCAGCTTAGGCGCCGGACTCACAGATACGCAGTATTTT

V gene: TRBV18
D gene: TRBD1
J gene: TRBJ1-2
clone size: NA
CDR3 protein: CASSLYQGDYGYTF
CDR3 DNA: TGTGCCAGCTCACTTTATCAGGGGGACTATGGCTACACCTTC

V gene: TRBV10-3
D gene: NA
J gene: TRBJ1-5
clone size: NA
CDR3 protein: CAISDNSNQPQHF
CDR3 DNA: TGTGCCATCAGTGATAATAGCAATCAGCCCCAGCATTTT

V gene: TRBV5-4
D gene: NA
J gene: TRBJ1-1
clone size: NA
CDR3 protein: CASSLAGGRTEAFF
CDR3 DNA: TGTGCCAGCAGCTTGGCGGGGGGTAGGACTGAAGCTTTCTTT

V gene: TRBV6-1
D gene: NA
J gene: TRBJ2-7
clone size: NA
CDR3 protein: CASAPGFISNEQYF
CDR3 DNA: TGTGCCAGCGCACCCGGGTTTATTTCGAACGAGCAGTACTTC

V gene: TRBV5-1
D gene: TRBD2
J gene: TRBJ2-3
clone size: NA
CDR3 protein: CASGGASGRLSGTDTQYF
CDR3 DNA: TGCGCCAGCGGGGGTGCAAGCGGGAGGTTGTCGGGCACAGATACGCAGTATTTT

V gene: TRBV7-8
D gene: NA
J gene: TRBJ2-7
clone size: NA
CDR3 protein: CASSLQGMAYEQYF
CDR3 DNA: TGTGCCAGCAGCTTACAGGGTATGGCCTACGAGCAGTACTTC

V gene: TRBV27
D gene: NA
J gene: TRBJ1-5
clone size: once
CDR3 protein: CASSPQGVQPQHF
CDR3 DNA: TGTGCCAGCAGTCCCCAGGGTGTCCAGCCCCAGCATTTT

V gene: TRBV6-4
D gene: NA
J gene: TRBJ1-5
clone size: NA
CDR3 protein: CASPVSRELSNQPQHF
CDR3 DNA: TGTGCCAGCCCAGTTTCCAGGGAATTAAGCAATCAGCCCCAGCATTTT

V gene: TRBV27
D gene: NA
J gene: TRBJ2-7
clone size: NA
CDR3 protein: CASSLGGRYYEQYF
CDR3 DNA: TGTGCCAGCAGTTTAGGCGGCAGATATTACGAGCAGTACTTC

V gene: TRBV11-2
D gene: NA
J gene: TRBJ2-3
clone size: NA
CDR3 protein: CASSLQGFSTDTQYF
CDR3 DNA: TGTGCCAGCAGCTTACAGGGATTTAGCACAGATACGCAGTATTTT

V gene: TRBV14
D gene: NA
J gene: TRBJ1-1
clone size: once
CDR3 protein: CASSQGFRRSTEAFF
CDR3 DNA: TGTGCCAGCAGCCAAGGCTTCAGGAGGAGCACTGAAGCTTTCTTT

V gene: TRBV27
D gene: NA
J gene: TRBJ2-2
clone size: NA
CDR3 protein: CASSLSWSRELFF
CDR3 DNA: TGTGCCAGCAGTTTATCGTGGAGCCGGGAGCTGTTTTTT

V gene: TRBV28
D gene: TRBD1
J gene: TRBJ1-1
clone size: NA
CDR3 protein: CASSLGQGGYTEAFF
CDR3 DNA: TGTGCCAGCAGTTTAGGACAGGGAGGGTACACTGAAGCTTTCTTT

V gene: TRBV7-6
D gene: TRBD2
J gene: TRBJ2-3
clone size: NA
CDR3 protein: CASSPGWRETDTQYF
CDR3 DNA: TGTGCCAGCAGCCCTGGCTGGCGGGAGACAGATACGCAGTATTTT

V gene: TRBV5-4
D gene: TRBD2
J gene: TRBJ2-1
clone size: once
CDR3 protein: CASRPGTSGTSSYNEQFF
CDR3 DNA: TGTGCCAGCAGGCCCGGGACTAGCGGCACTAGCTCCTACAATGAGCAGTTCTTC

V gene: TRBV14
D gene: NA
J gene: TRBJ1-2
clone size: NA
CDR3 protein: CASSQGTVYGYTF
CDR3 DNA: TGTGCCAGCAGCCAAGGGACTGTCTATGGCTACACCTTC

V gene: TRBV2
D gene: TRBD1
J gene: TRBJ2-2
clone size: NA
CDR3 protein: CAGDRGRTGELFF
CDR3 DNA: TGTGCCGGAGACAGGGGGCGCACCGGGGAGCTGTTTTTT

V gene: TRBV29-1
D gene: NA
J gene: TRBJ1-1
clone size: NA
CDR3 protein: CSVEDASDEAFF
CDR3 DNA: TGCAGCGTTGAAGATGCCAGCGATGAAGCTTTCTTT

V gene: TRBV12-5
D gene: TRBD1
J gene: TRBJ1-4
clone size: NA
CDR3 protein: CASGLGTEGEKLFF
CDR3 DNA: TGTGCTAGTGGTCTGGGGACAGAGGGGGAAAAACTGTTTTTT

V gene: TRBV7-3
D gene: NA
J gene: TRBJ2-7
clone size: NA
CDR3 protein: CASSTFETGPYEQYF
CDR3 DNA: TGTGCCAGCAGCACATTCGAGACAGGACCCTACGAGCAGTACTTC

V gene: TRBV6-1
D gene: TRBD2
J gene: TRBJ2-3
clone size: NA
CDR3 protein: CASSEGLAASTDTQYF
CDR3 DNA: TGTGCCAGCAGTGAAGGGCTAGCGGCTAGCACAGATACGCAGTATTTT

V gene: TRBV11-3
D gene: TRBD1
J gene: TRBJ1-1
clone size: NA
CDR3 protein: CASSPTGVNTEAFF
CDR3 DNA: TGTGCCAGCAGCCCGACAGGGGTAAACACTGAAGCTTTCTTT

V gene: TRBV30
D gene: TRBD2
J gene: TRBJ2-1
clone size: NA
CDR3 protein: CAWRGTSGSSYNEQFF
CDR3 DNA: TGTGCCTGGAGGGGGACTAGCGGGAGCTCCTACAATGAGCAGTTCTTC

V gene: TRBV13
D gene: NA
J gene: TRBJ1-2
clone size: NA
CDR3 protein: CASSFWDLSGYTF
CDR3 DNA: TGTGCCAGCAGCTTCTGGGACTTGAGCGGCTACACCTTC

V gene: TRBV4-1
D gene: NA
J gene: TRBJ2-7
clone size: NA
CDR3 protein: CASSQDRGEQYF
CDR3 DNA: TGCGCCAGCAGCCAAGATAGGGGGGAGCAGTACTTC

V gene: TRBV6-6
D gene: NA
J gene: TRBJ1-5
clone size: few
CDR3 protein: CASSYETYQPQHF
CDR3 DNA: TGTGCCAGCAGTTACGAGACTTATCAGCCCCAGCATTTT

V gene: TRBV11-2
D gene: NA
J gene: TRBJ1-4
clone size: NA
CDR3 protein: CASSTGLGEDEKLFF
CDR3 DNA: TGTGCCAGCAGCACGGGACTCGGCGAGGATGAAAAACTGTTTTTT

V gene: TRBV7-9
D gene: TRBD2
J gene: TRBJ2-5
clone size: NA
CDR3 protein: CAARTSGSGQETQYF
CDR3 DNA: TGTGCCGCAAGGACTAGCGGGAGTGGACAAGAGACCCAGTACTTC

V gene: TRBV5-1
D gene: TRBD2
J gene: TRBJ2-1
clone size: NA
CDR3 protein: CASSLGGLPLAGDTYNEQFF
CDR3 DNA: TGCGCCAGCAGCTTGGGGGGGTTACCATTAGCGGGAGATACCTACAATGAGCAGTTCTTC

V gene: TRBV19
D gene: NA
J gene: TRBJ1-2
clone size: NA
CDR3 protein: CASMAGVLRYGYTF
CDR3 DNA: TGTGCCAGTATGGCGGGGGTACTACGCTATGGCTACACCTTC

V gene: TRBV27
D gene: NA
J gene: TRBJ1-2
clone size: NA
CDR3 protein: CASGFMQDGYTF
CDR3 DNA: TGTGCCAGCGGATTTATGCAGGATGGCTACACCTTC

V gene: TRBV6-6
D gene: NA
J gene: TRBJ1-5
clone size: NA
CDR3 protein: CASSHTGDQPQHF
CDR3 DNA: TGTGCCAGCAGTCATACAGGAGATCAGCCCCAGCATTTT

V gene: TRBV11-1
D gene: NA
J gene: TRBJ1-1
clone size: NA
CDR3 protein: CASSFLGQGRTEAFF
CDR3 DNA: TGTGCCAGCAGCTTTTTGGGGCAGGGGAGAACTGAAGCTTTCTTT

V gene: TRBV19
D gene: TRBD1
J gene: TRBJ1-2
clone size: NA
CDR3 protein: CASLTGTYGYTF
CDR3 DNA: TGTGCCAGTTTGACAGGGACCTATGGCTACACCTTC

V gene: TRBV30
D gene: TRBD1
J gene: TRBJ1-2
clone size: NA
CDR3 protein: CAWRGQRGNGYTF
CDR3 DNA: TGTGCCTGGAGGGGACAGAGAGGAAATGGCTACACCTTC

V gene: TRBV29-1
D gene: TRBD1
J gene: TRBJ2-7
clone size: NA
CDR3 protein: CSVPSQDRVNEQYF
CDR3 DNA: TGCAGCGTCCCTTCACAGGACAGGGTTAACGAGCAGTACTTC

V gene: TRBV5-1
D gene: TRBD1
J gene: TRBJ2-7
clone size: NA
CDR3 protein: CASSPDRVGNEQYF
CDR3 DNA: TGCGCCAGCAGCCCGGACAGGGTAGGGAACGAGCAGTACTTC

V gene: TRBV11-2
D gene: NA
J gene: TRBJ2-7
clone size: NA
CDR3 protein: CASSSGSFEEQYF
CDR3 DNA: TGTGCCAGCAGCTCCGGGTCGTTTGAAGAGCAGTACTTC

V gene: TRBV7-3
D gene: TRBD2
J gene: TRBJ2-5
clone size: NA
CDR3 protein: CASSPSGLAETQYF
CDR3 DNA: TGTGCCAGCAGTCCTAGCGGGTTGGCAGAGACCCAGTACTTC

V gene: TRBV19
D gene: TRBD1
J gene: TRBJ1-5
clone size: once
CDR3 protein: CASSLGDRSNQPQHF
CDR3 DNA: TGTGCCAGTAGTTTGGGGGACAGAAGCAATCAGCCCCAGCATTTT

V gene: TRBV7-2
D gene: TRBD2
J gene: TRBJ2-1
clone size: NA
CDR3 protein: CASSLTSGYNEQFF
CDR3 DNA: TGTGCCAGCAGTTTGACTAGCGGCTACAATGAGCAGTTCTTC

V gene: TRBV5-1
D gene: NA
J gene: TRBJ1-1
clone size: NA
CDR3 protein: CASSGGALANTEAFF
CDR3 DNA: TGCGCCAGCAGCGGCGGGGCCCTAGCCAACACTGAAGCTTTCTTT

V gene: TRBV4-1
D gene: TRBD1
J gene: TRBJ2-5
clone size: NA
CDR3 protein: CASSHSDRERETQYF
CDR3 DNA: TGCGCCAGCAGCCATAGCGACAGGGAGAGGGAGACCCAGTACTTC

V gene: TRBV30
D gene: NA
J gene: TRBJ2-1
clone size: NA
CDR3 protein: CAWSVGTGINEQFF
CDR3 DNA: TGTGCCTGGAGTGTAGGCACAGGCATAAATGAGCAGTTCTTC

V gene: TRBV15
D gene: TRBD1
J gene: TRBJ1-2
clone size: NA
CDR3 protein: CATRTTGTDYGYTF
CDR3 DNA: TGTGCCACCAGAACGACAGGGACAGACTATGGCTACACCTTC

V gene: TRBV27
D gene: NA
J gene: TRBJ2-5
clone size: NA
CDR3 protein: CASSHLQETQYF
CDR3 DNA: TGTGCCAGCAGCCACTTACAAGAGACCCAGTACTTC

V gene: TRBV4-1
D gene: NA
J gene: TRBJ2-4
clone size: NA
CDR3 protein: CASSQEYQGSKNIQYF
CDR3 DNA: TGCGCCAGCAGCCAAGAGTACCAGGGATCCAAAAACATTCAGTACTTC

V gene: TRBV4-1
D gene: TRBD1
J gene: TRBJ2-7
clone size: NA
CDR3 protein: CASSQGGDRPNSYEQYF
CDR3 DNA: TGCGCCAGCAGCCAAGGTGGGGACAGACCAAATTCCTACGAGCAGTACTTC

V gene: TRBV19
D gene: NA
J gene: TRBJ1-2
clone size: once
CDR3 protein: CASSLFMTGLGYTF
CDR3 DNA: TGTGCCAGTAGCCTTTTTATGACAGGTCTAGGCTACACCTTC

V gene: TRBV4-1
D gene: TRBD1
J gene: TRBJ1-3
clone size: NA
CDR3 protein: CASSQTGATGNTIYF
CDR3 DNA: TGCGCCAGCAGCCAAACAGGGGCCACTGGAAACACCATATATTTT

V gene: TRBV10-3
D gene: NA
J gene: TRBJ1-1
clone size: NA
CDR3 protein: CASLPGVRNTEAFF
CDR3 DNA: TGTGCCTCCCTTCCAGGGGTCAGGAACACTGAAGCTTTCTTT

V gene: TRBV6-7
D gene: NA
J gene: TRBJ1-1
clone size: NA
CDR3 protein: CASSFFRFREAFF
CDR3 DNA: TGTGCCAGCAGTTTTTTTCGGTTCAGGGAAGCTTTCTTT

V gene: TRBV9
D gene: TRBD2
J gene: TRBJ2-7
clone size: NA
CDR3 protein: CASSVGVSGSYEQYF
CDR3 DNA: TGTGCCAGCAGCGTAGGGGTTAGCGGGAGTTACGAGCAGTACTTC

V gene: TRBV9
D gene: TRBD1
J gene: TRBJ2-7
clone size: NA
CDR3 protein: CASSLGTGMDEQYF
CDR3 DNA: TGTGCCAGCAGCCTCGGGACAGGGATGGACGAGCAGTACTTC

V gene: TRBV30
D gene: NA
J gene: TRBJ2-1
clone size: once
CDR3 protein: CAWSVQYNEQFF
CDR3 DNA: TGTGCCTGGAGTGTACAGTACAATGAGCAGTTCTTC